This T cell receptor beta chain was obtained from a study of blood T cell repertoires in COVID-19. Sequencing used immunoSEQ multiplex PCR; TCRdb keeps in-frame clones, though not all of them. The table lists roughly 150,000 clones, approximately 90% of them singletons, with 9.5% to 12% in the top ten. This CDR3 contains 14 residues. V was trimmed by 2 bases and J by 0 bases, leaving 5 bases between them. CDR1 and CDR2 from the germline V gene are ENHRY and SYGVKD. This clone has more than one count but fewer than ten. Material for sequencing was peripheral blood. This TCR was sampled from a woman aged 80 or over with acute or convalescent COVID-19. The genes are TRBV10-3 and TRBJ1-3; D not resolved. Written as DNA, the CDR3 is TGTGCCATCAGTGAGACAAGCTCTGGAAACACCATATATTTT. Its translation is CAISETSSGNTIYF.